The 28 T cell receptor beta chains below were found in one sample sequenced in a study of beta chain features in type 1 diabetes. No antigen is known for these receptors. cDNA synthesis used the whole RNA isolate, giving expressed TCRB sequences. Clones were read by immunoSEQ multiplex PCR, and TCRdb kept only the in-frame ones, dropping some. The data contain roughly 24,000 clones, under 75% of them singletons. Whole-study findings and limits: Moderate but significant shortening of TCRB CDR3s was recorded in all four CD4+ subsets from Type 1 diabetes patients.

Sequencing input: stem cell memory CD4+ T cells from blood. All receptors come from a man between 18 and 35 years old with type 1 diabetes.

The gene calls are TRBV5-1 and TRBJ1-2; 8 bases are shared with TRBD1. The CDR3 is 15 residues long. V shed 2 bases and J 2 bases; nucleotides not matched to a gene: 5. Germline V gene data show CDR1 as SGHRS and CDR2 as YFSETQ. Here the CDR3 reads CASSFNRGANYGYTF. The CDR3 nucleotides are TGCGCCAGCAGCTTTAACAGGGGGGCGAACTATGGCTACACCTTC.

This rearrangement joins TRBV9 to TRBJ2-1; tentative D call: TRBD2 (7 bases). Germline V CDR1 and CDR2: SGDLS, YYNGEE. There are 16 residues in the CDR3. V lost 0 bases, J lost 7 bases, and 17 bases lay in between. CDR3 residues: CASSVGRGEGWNEQFF. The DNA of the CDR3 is TGTGCCAGCAGCGTAGGAAGGGGGGAGGGGTGGAATGAGCAGTTCTTC.

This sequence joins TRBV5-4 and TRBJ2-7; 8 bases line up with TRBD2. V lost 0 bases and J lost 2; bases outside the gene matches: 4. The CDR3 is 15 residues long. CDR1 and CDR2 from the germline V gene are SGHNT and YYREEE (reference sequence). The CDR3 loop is CASSLAAGGTYEQYF. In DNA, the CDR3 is TGTGCCAGCAGCTTGGCGGCGGGGGGCACCTACGAGCAGTACTTC.

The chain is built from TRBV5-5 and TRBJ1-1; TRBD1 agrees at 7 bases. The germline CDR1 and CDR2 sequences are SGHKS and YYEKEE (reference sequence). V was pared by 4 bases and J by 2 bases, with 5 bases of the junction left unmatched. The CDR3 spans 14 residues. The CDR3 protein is CASSLGQFNTEAFF. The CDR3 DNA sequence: TGTGCCAGCAGCCTGGGACAGTTTAACACTGAAGCTTTCTTT.

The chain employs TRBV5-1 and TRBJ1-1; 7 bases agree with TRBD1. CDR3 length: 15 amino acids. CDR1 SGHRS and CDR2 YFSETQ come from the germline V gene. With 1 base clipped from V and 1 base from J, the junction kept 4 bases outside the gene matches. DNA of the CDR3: TGCGCCAGCAGCTTGCAGGGACAGCAGAACACTGAAGCTTTCTTT. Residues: CASSLQGQQNTEAFF.

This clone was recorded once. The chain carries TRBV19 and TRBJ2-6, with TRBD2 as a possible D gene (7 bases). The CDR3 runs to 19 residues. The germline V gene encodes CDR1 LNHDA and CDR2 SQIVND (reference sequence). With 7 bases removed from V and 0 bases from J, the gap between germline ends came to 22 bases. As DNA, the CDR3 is TGTGCCAGTACCCTCTACGGAGCGGGACACCGCTCTGGGGCCAACGTCCTGACTTTC. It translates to CASTLYGAGHRSGANVLTF.

This CDR3 is CASSFQGRGNEQFF. CDR3 DNA: TGTGCCAGCAGTTTCCAGGGTAGAGGCAATGAGCAGTTCTTC. The V gene is TRBV2, the J gene TRBJ2-1; possible D gene TRBD1, 5 bases. CDR1 SNHLY and CDR2 FYNNEI come from the germline V gene. Trimming left V 5 bases short and J 6 bases short, with 14 bases between. The CDR3 covers 14 residues.

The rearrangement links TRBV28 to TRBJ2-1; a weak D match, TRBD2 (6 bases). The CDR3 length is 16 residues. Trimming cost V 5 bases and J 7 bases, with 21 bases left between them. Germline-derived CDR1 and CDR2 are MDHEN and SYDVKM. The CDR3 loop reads CASSPPGLLRVNEQFF. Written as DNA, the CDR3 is TGTGCCAGCAGTCCCCCGGGACTGCTAAGAGTGAATGAGCAGTTCTTC.

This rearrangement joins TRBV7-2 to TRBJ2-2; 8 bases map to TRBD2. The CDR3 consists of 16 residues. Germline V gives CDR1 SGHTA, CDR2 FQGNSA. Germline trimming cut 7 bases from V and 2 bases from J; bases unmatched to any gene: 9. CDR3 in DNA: TGTGCCAGCACCCTAGTAGCGGGGCGAAACACCGGGGAGCTGTTTTTT. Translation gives CASTLVAGRNTGELFF.

CDR3 nucleotides: TGTGCCAGCAGCTTAGGGCCGGCAGGGTACGGCTACACCTTC. Protein sequence: CASSLGPAGYGYTF. This chain links TRBV11-2 with TRBJ1-2, with TRBD1 as a possible D gene (5 bases). CDR3 length equals 14 residues. V was trimmed by 1 base and J by 8 bases, leaving 14 bases between them. Looked up from germline, CDR1 is SGHAT and CDR2 is FQNNGV.

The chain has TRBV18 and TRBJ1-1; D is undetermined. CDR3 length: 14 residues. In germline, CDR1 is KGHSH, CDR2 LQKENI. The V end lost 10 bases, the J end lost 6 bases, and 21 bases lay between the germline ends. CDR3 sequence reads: CATHLVDGEAEAFF. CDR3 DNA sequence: TGTGCCACCCACCTTGTTGACGGGGAGGCTGAAGCTTTCTTT.

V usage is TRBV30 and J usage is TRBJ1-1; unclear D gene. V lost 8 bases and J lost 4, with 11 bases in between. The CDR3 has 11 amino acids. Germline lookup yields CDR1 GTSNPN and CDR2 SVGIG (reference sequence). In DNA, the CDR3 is TGTGCCCCCAAGGGAGGCACTGAAGCTTTCTTT. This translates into CAPKGGTEAFF.

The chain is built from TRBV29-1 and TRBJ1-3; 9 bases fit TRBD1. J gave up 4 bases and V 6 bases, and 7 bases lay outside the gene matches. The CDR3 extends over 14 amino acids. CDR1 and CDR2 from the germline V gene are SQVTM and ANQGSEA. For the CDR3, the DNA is TGCAGCGTGGAACAGGGGGCCTTAGGAAACACCATATATTTT. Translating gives CSVEQGALGNTIYF.

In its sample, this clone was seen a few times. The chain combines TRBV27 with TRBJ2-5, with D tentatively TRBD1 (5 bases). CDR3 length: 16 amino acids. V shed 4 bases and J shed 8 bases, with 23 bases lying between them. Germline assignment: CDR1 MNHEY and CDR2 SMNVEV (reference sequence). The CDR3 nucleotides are TGTGCCAGCAGTTCCCAGACGACTGGGGCGATTGGAACCCAGTACTTC. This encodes CASSSQTTGAIGTQYF.

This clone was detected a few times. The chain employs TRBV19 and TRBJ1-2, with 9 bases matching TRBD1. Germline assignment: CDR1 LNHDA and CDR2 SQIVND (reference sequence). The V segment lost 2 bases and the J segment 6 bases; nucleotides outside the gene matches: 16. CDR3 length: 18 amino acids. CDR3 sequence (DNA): TGTGCCAGTAGTATAACCGGGACAGGGCCGTCTGCGCCCCATGGCTACACCTTC. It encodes CASSITGTGPSAPHGYTF. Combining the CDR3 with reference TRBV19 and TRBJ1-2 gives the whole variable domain DGGITQSPKYLFRKEGQNVTLSCEQNLNHDAMYWYRQDPGQGLRLIYYSQIVNDFQKGDIAEGYSVSREKKESFPLTVTSAQKNPTAFYLCASSITGTGPSAPHGYTFGSGTRLTVV.

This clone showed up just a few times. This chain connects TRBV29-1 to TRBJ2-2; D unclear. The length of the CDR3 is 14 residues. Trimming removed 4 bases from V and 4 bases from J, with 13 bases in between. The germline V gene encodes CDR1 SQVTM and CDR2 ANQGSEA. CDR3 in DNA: TGCAGCGTTGTAGGTAGCTCAAGCACCGGGGAGCTGTTTTTT. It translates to CSVVGSSSTGELFF.

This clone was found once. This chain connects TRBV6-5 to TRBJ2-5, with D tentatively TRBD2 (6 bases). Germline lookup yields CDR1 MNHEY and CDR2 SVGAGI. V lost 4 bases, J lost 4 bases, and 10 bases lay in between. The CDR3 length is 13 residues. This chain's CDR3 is CASSSPGGETQYF. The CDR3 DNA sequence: TGTGCCAGCAGTTCCCCCGGGGGAGAGACCCAGTACTTC.

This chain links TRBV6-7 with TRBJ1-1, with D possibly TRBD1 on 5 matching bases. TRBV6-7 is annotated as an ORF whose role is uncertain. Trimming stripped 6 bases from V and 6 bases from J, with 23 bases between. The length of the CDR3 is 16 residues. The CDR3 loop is CASSHRGDRARSEAFF. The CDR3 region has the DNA TGTGCCAGCAGCCACCGGGGGGATAGGGCGCGTTCTGAAGCTTTCTTT.

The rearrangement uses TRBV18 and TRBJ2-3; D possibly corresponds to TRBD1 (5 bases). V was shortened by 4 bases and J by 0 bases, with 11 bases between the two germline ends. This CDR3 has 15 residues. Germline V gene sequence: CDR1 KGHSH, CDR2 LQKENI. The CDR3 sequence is CASSLRDTSTDTQYF. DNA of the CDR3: TGTGCCAGCTCACTCAGGGATACTAGCACAGATACGCAGTATTTT.

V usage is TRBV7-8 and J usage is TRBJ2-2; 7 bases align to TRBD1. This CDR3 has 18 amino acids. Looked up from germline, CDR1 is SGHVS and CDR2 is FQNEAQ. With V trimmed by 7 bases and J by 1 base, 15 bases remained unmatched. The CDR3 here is CASIQTGTDFLNTGELFF. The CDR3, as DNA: TGTGCCAGCATCCAGACAGGGACCGACTTCCTGAACACCGGGGAGCTGTTTTTT.

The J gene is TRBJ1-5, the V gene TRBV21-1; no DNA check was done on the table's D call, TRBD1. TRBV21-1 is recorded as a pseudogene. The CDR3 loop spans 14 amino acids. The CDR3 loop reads CASPRTGCNQPQHF. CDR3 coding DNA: TGTGCCAGCCCCCGGACAGGGTGCAATCAGCCCCAGCATTTT.

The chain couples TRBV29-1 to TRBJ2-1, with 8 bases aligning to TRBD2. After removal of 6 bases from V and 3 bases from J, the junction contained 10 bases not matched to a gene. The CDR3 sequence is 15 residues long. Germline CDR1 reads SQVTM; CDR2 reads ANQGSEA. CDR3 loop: CSVLGLAGGYNEQFF. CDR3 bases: TGCAGCGTCCTTGGGCTAGCGGGCGGCTACAATGAGCAGTTCTTC.

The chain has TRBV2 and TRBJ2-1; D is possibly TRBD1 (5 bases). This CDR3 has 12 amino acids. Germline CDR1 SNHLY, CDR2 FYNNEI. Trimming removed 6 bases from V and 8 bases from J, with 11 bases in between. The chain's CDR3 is CASRGWGDEQFF. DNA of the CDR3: TGTGCCAGCAGGGGGTGGGGCGATGAGCAGTTCTTC.

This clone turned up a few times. Here the CDR3 reads CASSLAGGAETQYF. The CDR3 DNA reads as TGTGCCAGCAGTCTGGCGGGGGGCGCAGAGACCCAGTACTTC. V is TRBV7-2 and J is TRBJ2-5, with 8 positions matching TRBD2. CDR1 SGHTA and CDR2 FQGNSA come from the germline V gene. This CDR3 has 14 amino acids. Trimming took 6 bases from V and 4 from J; bases not matched to a gene: 7.

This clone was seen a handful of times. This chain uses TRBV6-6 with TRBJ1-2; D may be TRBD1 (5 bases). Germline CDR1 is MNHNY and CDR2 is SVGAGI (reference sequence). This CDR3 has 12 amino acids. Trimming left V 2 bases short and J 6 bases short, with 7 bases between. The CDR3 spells CASSYRGDGYTF. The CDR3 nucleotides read TGTGCCAGCAGTTACCGGGGGGATGGCTACACCTTC.

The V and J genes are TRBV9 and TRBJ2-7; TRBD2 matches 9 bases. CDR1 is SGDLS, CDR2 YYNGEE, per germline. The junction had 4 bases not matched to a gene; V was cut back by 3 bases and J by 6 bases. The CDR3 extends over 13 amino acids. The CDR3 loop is CASSAGTSLEQYF. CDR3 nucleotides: TGTGCCAGCAGCGCGGGGACTAGCCTCGAGCAGTACTTC.

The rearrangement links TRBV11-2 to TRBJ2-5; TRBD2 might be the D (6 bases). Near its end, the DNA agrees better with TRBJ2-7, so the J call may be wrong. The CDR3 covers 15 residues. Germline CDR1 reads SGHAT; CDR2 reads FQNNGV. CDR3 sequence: CASRPPGRGDYEQYF. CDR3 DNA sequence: TGTGCCAGCAGGCCCCCCGGGAGAGGCGACTACGAGCAGTACTTC.

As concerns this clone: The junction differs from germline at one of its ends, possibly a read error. The CDR3 sequence: CTSSIGGGQETQYF. The CDR3 coding sequence is TGTACCAGTAGTATAGGGGGAGGGCAAGAGACCCAGTACTTC. V gene TRBV19 combines with J gene TRBJ2-5; D may be TRBD2 (7 bases). Germline V gene lookup returns CDR1 LNHDA and CDR2 SQIVND (reference sequence). This CDR3 is built from 14 residues.